The clone carrying this TCR beta chain was counted only a few times. Libraries were prepared by immunoSEQ multiplex PCR; TCRdb keeps only in-frame clonotypes and omits some of them. This sample has about 15,000 clones, with approximately 84% found just once. The sample comes from a study of chemoradiotherapy in HPV16-positive cancers. The length of the CDR3 is 15 residues. V was pared by 4 bases and J by 0 bases, with 15 bases between. Germline CDR1 is SQVTM and CDR2 is ANQGSEA. The sequence was obtained from a human donor with HPV-associated anogenital cancer. Sampling was done from a patient who underwent chemoradiotherapy. The gene calls are TRBV29-1 and TRBJ1-1; D not certain. The CDR3: CSVVPLREMNTEAFF. The CDR3 region has the DNA TGCAGCGTTGTCCCACTAAGGGAGATGAACACTGAAGCTTTCTTT.